This TCR beta chain was recovered during a study of human thymus T cells (dated by TCRdb to the early 2020s). Background on the whole study: The study characterized TCR alpha and beta repertoires from seven to nine infant thymus samples and four related peripheral blood samples. Donor ages ranging from about 6 to 244 days were recorded, and about six male and two female infants were included in the cohort. Paper-wide results and their limitations: According to the related research, thymic TCR repertoires were highly overlapping among unrelated individuals. On average, thymus samples yielded around 800,000 unique TCRB clonotypes, whereas blood samples yielded 70,000 to 100,000. V and J gene segment usage appeared biased in both thymic and peripheral blood repertoires.

In regard to this clone: Its recognized antigen is unknown. Base qualities are not provided; no much larger clone lies one nucleotide away.

The immunoSEQ multiplex PCR assay was used to amplify the TCRB and TCRAD loci from a standardized quantity of quality-controlled genomic DNA. The V(D)J region was spanned by amplicons of a length sufficient to cover the CDR3 and to identify V and J genes. The commercial immunoSEQ service was used to sequence amplicons on an Illumina platform. The paper's data handling went like this. Primer bias and sequencing errors were corrected as previously described, and TCRAD and TCRB definitions were based on the IMGT database. Analysis of the repertoires was done with immunoSEQ Analyzer 3.0 and VDJTools and included basic statistics, V/J segment usage, diversity estimates, rarefaction and pairwise overlap. To estimate diversity, the Chao1, ChaoE, Efron-Thisted, Shannon and inverse Simpson indices were applied, and diversity was also estimated on datasets down-sampled to the smallest sample. For repertoire overlap, CDR3 nucleotide sequence, V gene and J gene had to match strictly, and clustering was done by Jaccard-based multidimensional scaling. This is the immuneACCESS table as TCRdb keeps it, with only in-frame sequences that have V and J called. A part of the clones is gone; compared with another copy, unresolved V genes explain less than half, and the rest is unexplained. That table gives V, J and clone size, and the DNA gave D and trimming. The sample table records 78,000 or so clones; around 96% of these occur just once. In total, the top ten clones hold roughly 0.031% of the sample.

Thymus tissue was collected as surgical resects that were removed during corrective cardiac surgery. In Finland, the donors were immunologically healthy infants who were having open corrective cardiac surgery for congenital heart defects. Thymocytes were mechanically released from the tissue and were stored as pellets of 10-30 million cells at -70 degrees C. Genomic DNA was extracted from frozen cell pellets with a QIAsymphony instrument. This receptor was taken from a boy younger than two with a congenital heart defect but otherwise immunologically healthy. The sequenced sample was thymus tissue.

In nucleotide form, the sequence is TGTGCCAGCTCCACTTTAGACACAGATACGCAGTATTTT. This codes for CASSTLDTDTQYF. The chain joins TRBV18 to TRBJ2-3, with an unclear D gene assignment. For CDR1 and CDR2, the germline V gene lists KGHSH and LQKENI. The CDR3 starts with the cysteine, ends with the phenylalanine, and has 13 residues. The sequence is cut down to CDR3 DNA, 39 bases in frame from base 1. V drops 6 bases and J drops 2 bases, leaving 9 bases in between.